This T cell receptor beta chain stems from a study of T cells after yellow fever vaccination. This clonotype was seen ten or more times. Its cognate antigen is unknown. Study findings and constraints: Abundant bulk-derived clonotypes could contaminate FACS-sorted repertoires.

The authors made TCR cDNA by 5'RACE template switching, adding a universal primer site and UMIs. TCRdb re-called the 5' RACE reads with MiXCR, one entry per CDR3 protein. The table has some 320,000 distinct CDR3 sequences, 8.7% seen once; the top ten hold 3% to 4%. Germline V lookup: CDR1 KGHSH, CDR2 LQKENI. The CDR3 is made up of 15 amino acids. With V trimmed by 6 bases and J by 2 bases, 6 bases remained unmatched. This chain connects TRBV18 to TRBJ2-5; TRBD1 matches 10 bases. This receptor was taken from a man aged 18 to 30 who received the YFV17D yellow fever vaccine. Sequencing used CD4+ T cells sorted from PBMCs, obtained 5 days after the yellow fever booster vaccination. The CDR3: CASSGQGGIQETQYF. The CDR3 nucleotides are TGTGCCAGCTCCGGACAGGGGGGGATTCAAGAGACCCAGTACTTC.